This T cell receptor (beta chain) comes out of a study of CXCR3-negative and CXCR3-positive naive CD8 T cells. Carrying UMI labels, the TRB cDNA libraries were prepared through 5' RACE. TCRdb reprocessed the 5' RACE reads and stores each CDR3 protein as one record, lacking DNA. Recorded for this sample: around 92,000 distinct CDR3 sequences. CDR1 is SEHNR and CDR2 is FQNEAQ in the germline V gene (reference sequence). This CDR3 is 16 amino acids long. The clonotype originates from a human donor in good health. Some clones in this sample may be carry-over from other donors' samples. This chain links TRBV7-9 with TRBJ2-3; TCRdb picks TRBD2, but there is no DNA to check that call. The material sequenced was naive CXCR3- CD8+ T cells from blood. Subset of the sample: CD45RO-CCR7+CD27+CD95- naive CD8+ T cells lacking CXCR3 (TNR3-). CDR3 loop: CASSPGLAGGPDTQYF.